The clone carrying this T cell receptor beta chain has a single count. Treatment denoted: over 15 received Ad26.COV2.S at low or high dose, single or two shots; several received placebo; per-sample allocation not given. The samples date from day 63 after the first vaccine or placebo injection. This sample was included in a study of Ad26.COV2.S vaccination and SARS-CoV-2 variants. Data came from immunoSEQ multiplex PCR; TCRdb stores just in-frame clones and leaves some out. Of hundreds of thousands of clones in the sample, around 88% are singletons; the top ten hold around 11%. Trimming left V 1 base short and J 8 bases short, with 20 bases between. Germline V gives CDR1 SGHTA, CDR2 FQGNSA. The CDR3 totals 16 residues.

The source material was peripheral blood, sampled in a trial of Ad26.COV2.S vaccine versus placebo. The gene calls are TRBV7-2 and TRBJ1-2, with D maybe TRBD1 (5 bases). This sequence originates from a person aged 18-60 years who received the Ad26.COV2.S COVID-19 vaccine or a placebo. CDR3 DNA sequence: TGTGCCAGCAGCTTAGGGCTGGAAGCTGGGCAGGGCGGCTACACCTTC. Its translation is CASSLGLEAGQGGYTF.